Shown below are 14 T cell receptor beta chains from a single sample sequenced in a study of metastatic and nonmetastatic thyroid tumors. Patients had received no treatment of any kind before thyroid surgery. TCRdb called clones again from the PCR reads with MiXCR. The repertoire holds about 11,000 clones, with approximately 29% as singletons. The specimen was tumor tissue. The receptors derive from a female donor with papillary thyroid cancer or a benign thyroid nodule (not recorded which). Some clones in this sample may be carry-over from other donors' samples.

This clone was counted many times. The V call is TRBV18, the J call TRBJ2-7, with D hard to call. Germline-derived CDR1 and CDR2 are KGHSH and LQKENI. Deletions cut 3 bases from V and 2 bases from J, with 5 bases between. The CDR3 extends over 12 amino acids. The CDR3 DNA follows: TGTGCCAGCTCACCTTCCACCTACGAGCAGTACTTC. Amino acids: CASSPSTYEQYF.

This clone appeared many times. The chain has TRBV6-2 or TRBV6-3 and TRBJ1-5; D gene unclear. Germline V gene data show CDR1 as MNHEY and CDR2 as SVGEGT. The CDR3 contains 17 residues. Trimming pared 6 bases from V and 0 bases from J, leaving 18 bases between. CDR3 in amino acids: CASRDKSSPNSNQPQHF. The CDR3 bases are TGTGCCAGCAGAGACAAGTCCAGTCCCAATAGCAATCAGCCCCAGCATTTT.

This clone has only one observation. The chain employs TRBV3-1 and TRBJ2-3, with TRBD1 identical over 11 bases. CDR1 LGHDT and CDR2 YNNKEL come from the germline V gene (reference sequence). CDR3 length: 14 amino acids. V shed 4 bases, J shed 4 bases, and the junction held 1 base outside the gene matches. This chain's CDR3 is CASSRTGGADTQYF. The DNA of the CDR3 is TGTGCCAGCAGCCGGACAGGGGGCGCAGATACGCAGTATTTT.

This clone showed up just a few times. The rearrangement uses TRBV20-1 and TRBJ2-7; 7 bases match TRBD2. Germline CDR1 reads DFQATT; CDR2 reads SNEGSKA (reference sequence). Germline trimming cut 6 bases from V and 2 bases from J; bases unmatched to any gene: 7. The CDR3 runs to 13 residues. CDR3 bases: TGCAGTGCCATAAGCGGGGAACCCTACGAGCAGTACTTC. The encoded protein is CSAISGEPYEQYF.

This chain connects TRBV4-2 to TRBJ1-4; TRBD1 might be the D (5 bases). The germline V gene encodes CDR1 LGHNA and CDR2 YNFKEQ. V lost 4 bases, J lost 0 bases, and 12 bases lay in between. This CDR3 has 16 amino acids. The CDR3 is CASSPPDTPTNEKLFF. The DNA of the CDR3 is TGTGCCAGCAGCCCGCCGGACACCCCAACTAATGAAAAACTGTTTTTT.

The chain is built from TRBV5-1 and TRBJ1-1, with D maybe TRBD1 (5 bases). Trimming stripped 0 bases from V and 1 base from J, with 7 bases between. The germline CDR1 and CDR2 sequences are SGHRS and YFSETQ. The CDR3 covers 14 residues. CDR3 loop: CASSLDGTNTEAFF. The CDR3 region has the DNA TGCGCCAGCAGCTTGGACGGGACGAACACTGAAGCTTTCTTT.

This chain links TRBV5-1 with TRBJ2-7, with 9 bases fitting TRBD1. CDR1 is SGHRS, CDR2 YFSETQ, per germline. V was clipped by 0 bases and J by 10 bases; unmatched bases: 8. The CDR3 sequence is 14 residues long. Here the CDR3 DNA reads TGCGCCAGCAGCTTGGAGGGACAGGGCCGGCTCCAGTACTTC. Amino acid sequence: CASSLEGQGRLQYF.

The V and J genes are TRBV28 and TRBJ1-6; no definite D call. Germline CDR1 and CDR2: MDHEN and SYDVKM. V shed 1 base and J shed 7 bases, with 11 bases lying between them. CDR3 length: 15 residues. The CDR3 coding sequence is TGTGCCAGCAGTTTATCTACAGTTCAGAATTCACCCCTCCACTTT. Translating gives CASSLSTVQNSPLHF.

J is TRBJ2-5 and V is TRBV4-1; 7 bases align to TRBD2. Germline V gene sequence: CDR1 MGHRA, CDR2 YSYEKL. With V trimmed by 0 bases and J by 4 bases, 8 bases remained unmatched. The CDR3 extends over 16 amino acids. The CDR3 reads CASSQDGAGDGETQYF. CDR3 in DNA: TGCGCCAGCAGCCAAGATGGGGCGGGAGACGGAGAGACCCAGTACTTC.

A few counts support this clone. The junction and the germline gene differ at one end; a read error may be behind it. V is TRBV6-1 and J is TRBJ1-1; 8 bases match TRBD1. Germline CDR1 and CDR2: MNHNS and SASEGT. This CDR3 is 15 amino acids long. CDR3 residues: CASSTIGQGGTEAFF. CDR3 sequence (DNA): TGTGCCAGCAGTACGATCGGACAGGGCGGCACTGAAGCCTTCTTT.

This clone was recorded once. CDR3 nucleotide sequence: TGTGCCAGCAGCCAAGAGGAGACTAGCGGGGTGGAGACCCAGTACTTC. Amino acids: CASSQEETSGVETQYF. J is TRBJ2-5 and V is TRBV3-1; 11 bases agree with TRBD2. V lost 0 bases and J lost 5; bases outside the gene matches: 5. The germline V gene has CDR1 LGHDT and CDR2 YNNKEL (reference sequence). The CDR3 contains 16 residues.

In this sample, this clone is medium-sized. V is TRBV4-2 and J is TRBJ2-1; 9 bases map to TRBD2. CDR1 LGHNA and CDR2 YNFKEQ come from the germline V gene. The junction had 12 bases not matched to a gene; V was cut back by 1 base and J by 8 bases. The CDR3 is 17 amino acids. The DNA of the CDR3 is TGTGCCAGCAGCCAAGGAGTCGCGGGCGGGGGGGACTATGAGCAGTTCTTC. Protein product: CASSQGVAGGGDYEQFF.

The rearrangement joins TRBV11-2 to TRBJ2-6; D is possibly TRBD1 (5 bases). The V gene lost 2 bases and the J gene lost 0 bases, with 14 bases spanning the gap. This CDR3 contains 18 residues. The germline V gene encodes CDR1 SGHAT and CDR2 FQNNGV. CDR3 nucleotides: TGTGCCAGCAGCTTAAGGCAGGGCGCGATCTCTGGGGCCAACGTCCTGACTTTC. As protein: CASSLRQGAISGANVLTF.

The chain carries TRBV6-1 and TRBJ2-1; TRBD2 matches 7 bases. V shed 5 bases, J shed 8 bases, and the junction held 6 bases outside the gene matches. Germline CDR1 MNHNS, CDR2 SASEGT. The CDR3 length is 13 residues. CDR3 nucleotide sequence: TGTGCCAGCAGTACGCGGGAGTCCCATGAGCAGTTCTTC. It encodes CASSTRESHEQFF.